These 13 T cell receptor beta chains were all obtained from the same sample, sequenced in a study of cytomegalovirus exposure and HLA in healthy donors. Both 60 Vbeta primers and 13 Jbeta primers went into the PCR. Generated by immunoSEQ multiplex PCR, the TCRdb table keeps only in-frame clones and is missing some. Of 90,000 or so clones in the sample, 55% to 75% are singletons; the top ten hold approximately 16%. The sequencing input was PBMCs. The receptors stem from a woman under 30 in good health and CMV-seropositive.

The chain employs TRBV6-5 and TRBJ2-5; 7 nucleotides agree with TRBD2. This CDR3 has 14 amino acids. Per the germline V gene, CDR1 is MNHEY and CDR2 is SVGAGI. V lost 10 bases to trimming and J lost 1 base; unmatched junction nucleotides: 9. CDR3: CATSSGTLQETQYF. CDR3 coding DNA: TGTGCCACCTCCAGCGGGACCCTCCAAGAGACCCAGTACTTC.

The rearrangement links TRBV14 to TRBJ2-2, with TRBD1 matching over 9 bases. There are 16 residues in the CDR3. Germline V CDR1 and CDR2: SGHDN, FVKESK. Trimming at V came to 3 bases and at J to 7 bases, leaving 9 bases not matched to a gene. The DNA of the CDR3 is TGTGCCAGCAGCCATTACAGCGGGACAGGGTTCGGGGAGCTGTTTTTT. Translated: CASSHYSGTGFGELFF.

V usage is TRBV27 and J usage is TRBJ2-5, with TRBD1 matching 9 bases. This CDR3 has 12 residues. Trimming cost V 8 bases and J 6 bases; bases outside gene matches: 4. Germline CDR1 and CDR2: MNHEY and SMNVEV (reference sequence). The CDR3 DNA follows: TGTGCCAGCGGGGGGACAGGGCAGACCCAGTACTTC. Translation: CASGGTGQTQYF.

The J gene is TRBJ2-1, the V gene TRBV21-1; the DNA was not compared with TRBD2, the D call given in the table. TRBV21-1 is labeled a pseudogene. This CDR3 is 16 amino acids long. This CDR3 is CASSKRRGTRYNEQFF. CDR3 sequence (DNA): TGTGCCAGCAGCAAACGTCGGGGGACTCGGTACAATGAGCAGTTCTTC.

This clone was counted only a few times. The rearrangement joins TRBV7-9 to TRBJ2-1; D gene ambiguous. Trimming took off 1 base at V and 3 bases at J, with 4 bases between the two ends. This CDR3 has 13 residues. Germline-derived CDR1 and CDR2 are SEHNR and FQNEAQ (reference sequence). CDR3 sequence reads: CASSLGDYNEQFF. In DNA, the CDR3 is TGTGCCAGCAGCTTAGGCGACTACAATGAGCAGTTCTTC.

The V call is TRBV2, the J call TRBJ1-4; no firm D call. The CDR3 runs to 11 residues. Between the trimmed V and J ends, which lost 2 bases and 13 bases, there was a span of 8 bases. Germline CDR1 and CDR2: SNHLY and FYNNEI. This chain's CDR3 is CASSESSGLFF. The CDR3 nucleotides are TGTGCCAGCAGTGAATCGTCAGGACTGTTTTTT.

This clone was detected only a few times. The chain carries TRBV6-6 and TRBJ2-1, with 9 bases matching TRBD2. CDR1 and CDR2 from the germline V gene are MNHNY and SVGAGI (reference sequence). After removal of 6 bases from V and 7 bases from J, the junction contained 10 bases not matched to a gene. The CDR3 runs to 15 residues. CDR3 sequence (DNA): TGTGCCAGCAGACGTTCCGGGACTAGCTTGAATGAGCAGTTCTTC. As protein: CASRRSGTSLNEQFF.

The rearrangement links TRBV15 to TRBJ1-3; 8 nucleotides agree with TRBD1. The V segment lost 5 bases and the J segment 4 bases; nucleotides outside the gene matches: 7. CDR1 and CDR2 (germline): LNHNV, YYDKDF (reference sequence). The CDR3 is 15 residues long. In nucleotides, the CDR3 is TGTGCCACCAGCGTTGACAGGGGCCCAGGAAACACCATATATTTT. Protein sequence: CATSVDRGPGNTIYF.

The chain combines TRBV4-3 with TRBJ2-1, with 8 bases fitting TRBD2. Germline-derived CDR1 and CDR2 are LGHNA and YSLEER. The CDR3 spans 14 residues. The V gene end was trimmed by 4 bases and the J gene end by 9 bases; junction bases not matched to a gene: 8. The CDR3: CASSPGLARPEQFF. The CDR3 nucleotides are TGCGCCAGCAGCCCAGGACTAGCACGGCCTGAGCAGTTCTTC.

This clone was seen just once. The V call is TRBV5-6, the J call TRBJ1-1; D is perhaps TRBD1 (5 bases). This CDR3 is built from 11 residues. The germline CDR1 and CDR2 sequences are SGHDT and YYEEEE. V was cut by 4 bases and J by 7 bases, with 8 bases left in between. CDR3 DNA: TGTGCCAGCAGCCGGGGGATTGAAGCTTTCTTT. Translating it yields CASSRGIEAFF.

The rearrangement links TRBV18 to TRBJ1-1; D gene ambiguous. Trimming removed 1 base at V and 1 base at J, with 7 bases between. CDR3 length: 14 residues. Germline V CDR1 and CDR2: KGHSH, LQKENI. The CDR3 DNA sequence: TGTGCCAGCTCACCACTGCAGGAGAACACTGAAGCTTTCTTT. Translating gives CASSPLQENTEAFF.

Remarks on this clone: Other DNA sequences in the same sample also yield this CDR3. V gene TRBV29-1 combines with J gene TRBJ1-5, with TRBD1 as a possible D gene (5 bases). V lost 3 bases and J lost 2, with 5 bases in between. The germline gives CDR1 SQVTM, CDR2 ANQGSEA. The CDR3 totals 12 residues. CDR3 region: CSVDRGNQPQHF. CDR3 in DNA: TGCAGCGTTGACAGGGGCAATCAGCCCCAGCATTTT.

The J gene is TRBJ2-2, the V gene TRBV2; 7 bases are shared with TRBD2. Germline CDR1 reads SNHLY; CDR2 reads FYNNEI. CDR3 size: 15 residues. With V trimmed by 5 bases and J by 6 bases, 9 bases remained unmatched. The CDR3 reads CASSTSAAPAGELFF. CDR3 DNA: TGTGCCAGCAGTACTAGCGCGGCTCCGGCCGGGGAGCTGTTTTTT.